Reported below is one T cell receptor (beta chain). No antigen is known for it. This entry comes from a study of shared clonotypes between healthy human individuals. Study-wide points: Compared with clonotypes that all four donors shared, non-shared clonotypes had lower generation probabilities. Naive CD4 clonotypes overlapped across a handful of donors at about 5.3%.

The repertoire was sequenced with immunoSEQ multiplex PCR; TCRdb's copy has only in-frame clones and lacks some. The sample comprises over a million clones, 65% to 80% of which are singletons, and 1.4% rests with the top ten. The ends were cut back, 3 bases at V and 5 bases at J, with 13 bases in the middle. In germline, CDR1 is SGHVS, CDR2 FNYEAQ. The length of the CDR3 is 14 residues. The clonotype was recovered from a man between 18 and 29 years old in good health. Sample: memory CD4+ T cells sorted from blood. Subset denoted: CD45RA-negative fraction. The chain joins TRBV7-6 to TRBJ2-5, with D perhaps TRBD1 (6 bases). CDR3 region: CASSFSITGETQYF. In DNA, the CDR3 is TGTGCCAGCAGCTTTTCGATAACAGGGGAGACCCAGTACTTC.